This T cell receptor (beta chain) was documented in a study of identifying expanded T cells in peripheral blood. Whole-study findings and limits: Roughly 1.1 clones differed between technical replicates, versus about 15 and 19 over time. Approximately two-week clone count variance significantly increased as total template count grew.

V dropped 4 bases and J dropped 5; count of bases not matched to a gene: 8. The CDR3 consists of 15 residues. Germline assignment: CDR1 SGHDN and CDR2 FVKESK. Assay used: immunoSEQ multiplex PCR; TCRdb lists only in-frame clones, some missing. The table includes roughly 100,000 clones, approximately 90% detected once. No infections or other immune events were documented during collection. In regard to this clone: Antigen unknown.

The sample was blood. The sequence was obtained from a person aged 18 to 75 in good health. The chain uses TRBV14 and TRBJ2-7, with 10 positions matching TRBD1. The CDR3 spells CASSPMGQGIHEQYF. CDR3 nucleotides: TGTGCCAGCAGCCCCATGGGACAGGGGATCCACGAGCAGTACTTC.